Listed below are T cell receptor beta chains from one sample, sequenced in a study of T cells in Graves' hyperthyroidism and ophthalmopathy. MiXCR, run by TCRdb on the multiplex PCR reads, gives a single entry per CDR3 protein. The table has 610,000 or so distinct CDR3 sequences, just over 45% seen once; the top ten hold approximately 8.4%. The specimen sequenced was peripheral blood or thyroid tissue (not recorded which). The receptors here all came from a woman aged 18 to 35 with Graves' hyperthyroidism. Each CDR3 is given with its conserved first and last residue. The D gene is left open where the match is weak. Clone size is not always given. Where it is, it says once, few, many or a class for expanded clones.

abundance	v_gene	d_gene	j_gene	CDR3nt	CDR3aa
many	TRBV6-5	-	TRBJ2-2	TGTGCCAGCAATGTTATTGGCTTGAGCGGGACCGGGGAGCTGTTTTTT	CASNVIGLSGTGELFF
many	TRBV20-1	-	TRBJ2-7	TGCAGTGCTAGAGACCGGGCTCCAGGGGAGCAGTACTTC	CSARDRAPGEQYF
-	TRBV20-1	-	TRBJ1-4	TGCAGTGCTAGAGAGGCTAGCGGGCCTGAGGGGACTAATGAAAAACTGTTTTTT	CSAREASGPEGTNEKLFF
-	TRBV20-1	-	TRBJ1-5	TGCAGTGCTAGCAGTCAGGGGCTAAGTCGGCCCAAGCATTTT	CSASSQGLSRPKHF
few	TRBV3-1	-	TRBJ1-2	TGTGCCAGCAGCCGGGCAGGGAAGATGAGTGGCTACACCTTC	CASSRAGKMSGYTF
-	TRBV10-3	-	TRBJ1-1	TGTGCCATCAGTTTAAAAGGGGCACTTATCACTGAAGCTTTCTTT	CAISLKGALITEAFF
-	TRBV7-2	-	TRBJ2-7	TGTGCCAGCAGGAGGGGTCCTGATACGCAGTACTTC	CASRRGPDTQYF
many	TRBV20-1	TRBD1	TRBJ1-4	TGCAGTGCCCCCGGGACAGCTTTTAATGAAAAACTGTTTTTT	CSAPGTAFNEKLFF
-	TRBV27	-	TRBJ2-7	TGTGCCAGCAGTTTAAGAGAGCAGGAATACGAGCAGTACTTC	CASSLREQEYEQYF
-	TRBV7-9	TRBD2	TRBJ2-1	TGTGCCAGCAGCCCAAAACCTAGACTAGCGGGGGACAATGAGCAGTTCTTC	CASSPKPRLAGDNEQFF
-	TRBV11-1	-	TRBJ2-3	TGTGCCAGCAGCTTAAACGGTATAGCAAGCACAGATACGCAGTATTTT	CASSLNGIASTDTQYF
-	TRBV5-1	-	TRBJ1-1	TGCGCCAGCAGCTTGGGCTATGGGCAGCCTCGTGAAGCTTTCTTT	CASSLGYGQPREAFF
few	TRBV5-1	-	TRBJ1-2	TGCGCCAGCAGCGACGGGACCCGAAGGGGCTACACCTTC	CASSDGTRRGYTF
few	TRBV9	-	TRBJ2-6	TGTGCCAGCAGCTTAACGGGAGGGGCCAACGTCCTGACTTTC	CASSLTGGANVLTF
once	TRBV10-3	-	TRBJ1-5	TGTGCCATCAGTGCAGCGGCGGGCCAGCCCCAGCATTTT	CAISAAAGQPQHF
-	TRBV20-1	TRBD1	TRBJ1-1	TGCAGTGCCCAGGGACGGGACAGGGGCTTGAACACTGAAGCTTTCTTT	CSAQGRDRGLNTEAFF
-	TRBV7-8	-	TRBJ1-5	TGTGCCAGCAGCCCAGAAGGCGTAGGTCAGCCCCAGCATTTT	CASSPEGVGQPQHF
few	TRBV7-2	-	TRBJ2-3	TGTGCCAGCAGCTCTAGCGTCGATACGCAGTATTTT	CASSSSVDTQYF
many	TRBV5-5	-	TRBJ1-4	TGTGCCAGCAGCTTGGGGAGGACAGCGAATGAAAAACTGTTTTTT	CASSLGRTANEKLFF
many	TRBV2	TRBD1	TRBJ2-7	TGTGCCAGCAGAGGAGCCAGGGGGCCCTACGAGCAGTACTTC	CASRGARGPYEQYF
few	TRBV19	-	TRBJ1-5	TGTGCCAGTAGTATACGACCAGGGGTCCCCAATCAGCCCCAGCATTTT	CASSIRPGVPNQPQHF
-	TRBV7-6	-	TRBJ2-5	TGTGCCAGCAGCAGGGGGGACGTGATGGAGACCCAGTACTTC	CASSRGDVMETQYF
-	TRBV25-1	-	TRBJ1-1	TGTGCCAGCATGACTAGTAGGGCCCAAGGGACGATCAACACTGAAGCTTTCTTT	CASMTSRAQGTINTEAFF
-	TRBV7-6	TRBD2	TRBJ2-7	TGTGCCAGCAGCCAACACTCTAGCGGGATAGGGACCGGGGAGCTGTACTTC	CASSQHSSGIGTGELYF
many	TRBV5-6	TRBD1	TRBJ2-7	TGTGCCAGCAGCTTTCTTACAGGGGGAGAAACCTACGAGCAGTACTTC	CASSFLTGGETYEQYF
-	TRBV20-1	TRBD1	TRBJ1-5	TGCAGTGCTTTGACAGGGTTCGGCAATGAGCATTTT	CSALTGFGNEHF